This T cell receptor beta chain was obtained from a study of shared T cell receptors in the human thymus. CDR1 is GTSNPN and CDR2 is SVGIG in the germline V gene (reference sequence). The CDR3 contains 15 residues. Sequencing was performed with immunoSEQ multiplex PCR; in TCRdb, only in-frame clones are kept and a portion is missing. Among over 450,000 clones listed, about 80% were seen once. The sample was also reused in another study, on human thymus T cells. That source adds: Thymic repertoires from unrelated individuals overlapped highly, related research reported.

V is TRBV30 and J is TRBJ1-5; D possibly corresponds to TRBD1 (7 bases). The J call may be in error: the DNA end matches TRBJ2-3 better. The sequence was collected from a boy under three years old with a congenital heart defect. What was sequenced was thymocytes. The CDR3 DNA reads TGTGCCTGGAGTAGGGGGCCCGGGGGCAATCAGCCCCAGTATTTT. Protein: CAWSRGPGGNQPQYF.